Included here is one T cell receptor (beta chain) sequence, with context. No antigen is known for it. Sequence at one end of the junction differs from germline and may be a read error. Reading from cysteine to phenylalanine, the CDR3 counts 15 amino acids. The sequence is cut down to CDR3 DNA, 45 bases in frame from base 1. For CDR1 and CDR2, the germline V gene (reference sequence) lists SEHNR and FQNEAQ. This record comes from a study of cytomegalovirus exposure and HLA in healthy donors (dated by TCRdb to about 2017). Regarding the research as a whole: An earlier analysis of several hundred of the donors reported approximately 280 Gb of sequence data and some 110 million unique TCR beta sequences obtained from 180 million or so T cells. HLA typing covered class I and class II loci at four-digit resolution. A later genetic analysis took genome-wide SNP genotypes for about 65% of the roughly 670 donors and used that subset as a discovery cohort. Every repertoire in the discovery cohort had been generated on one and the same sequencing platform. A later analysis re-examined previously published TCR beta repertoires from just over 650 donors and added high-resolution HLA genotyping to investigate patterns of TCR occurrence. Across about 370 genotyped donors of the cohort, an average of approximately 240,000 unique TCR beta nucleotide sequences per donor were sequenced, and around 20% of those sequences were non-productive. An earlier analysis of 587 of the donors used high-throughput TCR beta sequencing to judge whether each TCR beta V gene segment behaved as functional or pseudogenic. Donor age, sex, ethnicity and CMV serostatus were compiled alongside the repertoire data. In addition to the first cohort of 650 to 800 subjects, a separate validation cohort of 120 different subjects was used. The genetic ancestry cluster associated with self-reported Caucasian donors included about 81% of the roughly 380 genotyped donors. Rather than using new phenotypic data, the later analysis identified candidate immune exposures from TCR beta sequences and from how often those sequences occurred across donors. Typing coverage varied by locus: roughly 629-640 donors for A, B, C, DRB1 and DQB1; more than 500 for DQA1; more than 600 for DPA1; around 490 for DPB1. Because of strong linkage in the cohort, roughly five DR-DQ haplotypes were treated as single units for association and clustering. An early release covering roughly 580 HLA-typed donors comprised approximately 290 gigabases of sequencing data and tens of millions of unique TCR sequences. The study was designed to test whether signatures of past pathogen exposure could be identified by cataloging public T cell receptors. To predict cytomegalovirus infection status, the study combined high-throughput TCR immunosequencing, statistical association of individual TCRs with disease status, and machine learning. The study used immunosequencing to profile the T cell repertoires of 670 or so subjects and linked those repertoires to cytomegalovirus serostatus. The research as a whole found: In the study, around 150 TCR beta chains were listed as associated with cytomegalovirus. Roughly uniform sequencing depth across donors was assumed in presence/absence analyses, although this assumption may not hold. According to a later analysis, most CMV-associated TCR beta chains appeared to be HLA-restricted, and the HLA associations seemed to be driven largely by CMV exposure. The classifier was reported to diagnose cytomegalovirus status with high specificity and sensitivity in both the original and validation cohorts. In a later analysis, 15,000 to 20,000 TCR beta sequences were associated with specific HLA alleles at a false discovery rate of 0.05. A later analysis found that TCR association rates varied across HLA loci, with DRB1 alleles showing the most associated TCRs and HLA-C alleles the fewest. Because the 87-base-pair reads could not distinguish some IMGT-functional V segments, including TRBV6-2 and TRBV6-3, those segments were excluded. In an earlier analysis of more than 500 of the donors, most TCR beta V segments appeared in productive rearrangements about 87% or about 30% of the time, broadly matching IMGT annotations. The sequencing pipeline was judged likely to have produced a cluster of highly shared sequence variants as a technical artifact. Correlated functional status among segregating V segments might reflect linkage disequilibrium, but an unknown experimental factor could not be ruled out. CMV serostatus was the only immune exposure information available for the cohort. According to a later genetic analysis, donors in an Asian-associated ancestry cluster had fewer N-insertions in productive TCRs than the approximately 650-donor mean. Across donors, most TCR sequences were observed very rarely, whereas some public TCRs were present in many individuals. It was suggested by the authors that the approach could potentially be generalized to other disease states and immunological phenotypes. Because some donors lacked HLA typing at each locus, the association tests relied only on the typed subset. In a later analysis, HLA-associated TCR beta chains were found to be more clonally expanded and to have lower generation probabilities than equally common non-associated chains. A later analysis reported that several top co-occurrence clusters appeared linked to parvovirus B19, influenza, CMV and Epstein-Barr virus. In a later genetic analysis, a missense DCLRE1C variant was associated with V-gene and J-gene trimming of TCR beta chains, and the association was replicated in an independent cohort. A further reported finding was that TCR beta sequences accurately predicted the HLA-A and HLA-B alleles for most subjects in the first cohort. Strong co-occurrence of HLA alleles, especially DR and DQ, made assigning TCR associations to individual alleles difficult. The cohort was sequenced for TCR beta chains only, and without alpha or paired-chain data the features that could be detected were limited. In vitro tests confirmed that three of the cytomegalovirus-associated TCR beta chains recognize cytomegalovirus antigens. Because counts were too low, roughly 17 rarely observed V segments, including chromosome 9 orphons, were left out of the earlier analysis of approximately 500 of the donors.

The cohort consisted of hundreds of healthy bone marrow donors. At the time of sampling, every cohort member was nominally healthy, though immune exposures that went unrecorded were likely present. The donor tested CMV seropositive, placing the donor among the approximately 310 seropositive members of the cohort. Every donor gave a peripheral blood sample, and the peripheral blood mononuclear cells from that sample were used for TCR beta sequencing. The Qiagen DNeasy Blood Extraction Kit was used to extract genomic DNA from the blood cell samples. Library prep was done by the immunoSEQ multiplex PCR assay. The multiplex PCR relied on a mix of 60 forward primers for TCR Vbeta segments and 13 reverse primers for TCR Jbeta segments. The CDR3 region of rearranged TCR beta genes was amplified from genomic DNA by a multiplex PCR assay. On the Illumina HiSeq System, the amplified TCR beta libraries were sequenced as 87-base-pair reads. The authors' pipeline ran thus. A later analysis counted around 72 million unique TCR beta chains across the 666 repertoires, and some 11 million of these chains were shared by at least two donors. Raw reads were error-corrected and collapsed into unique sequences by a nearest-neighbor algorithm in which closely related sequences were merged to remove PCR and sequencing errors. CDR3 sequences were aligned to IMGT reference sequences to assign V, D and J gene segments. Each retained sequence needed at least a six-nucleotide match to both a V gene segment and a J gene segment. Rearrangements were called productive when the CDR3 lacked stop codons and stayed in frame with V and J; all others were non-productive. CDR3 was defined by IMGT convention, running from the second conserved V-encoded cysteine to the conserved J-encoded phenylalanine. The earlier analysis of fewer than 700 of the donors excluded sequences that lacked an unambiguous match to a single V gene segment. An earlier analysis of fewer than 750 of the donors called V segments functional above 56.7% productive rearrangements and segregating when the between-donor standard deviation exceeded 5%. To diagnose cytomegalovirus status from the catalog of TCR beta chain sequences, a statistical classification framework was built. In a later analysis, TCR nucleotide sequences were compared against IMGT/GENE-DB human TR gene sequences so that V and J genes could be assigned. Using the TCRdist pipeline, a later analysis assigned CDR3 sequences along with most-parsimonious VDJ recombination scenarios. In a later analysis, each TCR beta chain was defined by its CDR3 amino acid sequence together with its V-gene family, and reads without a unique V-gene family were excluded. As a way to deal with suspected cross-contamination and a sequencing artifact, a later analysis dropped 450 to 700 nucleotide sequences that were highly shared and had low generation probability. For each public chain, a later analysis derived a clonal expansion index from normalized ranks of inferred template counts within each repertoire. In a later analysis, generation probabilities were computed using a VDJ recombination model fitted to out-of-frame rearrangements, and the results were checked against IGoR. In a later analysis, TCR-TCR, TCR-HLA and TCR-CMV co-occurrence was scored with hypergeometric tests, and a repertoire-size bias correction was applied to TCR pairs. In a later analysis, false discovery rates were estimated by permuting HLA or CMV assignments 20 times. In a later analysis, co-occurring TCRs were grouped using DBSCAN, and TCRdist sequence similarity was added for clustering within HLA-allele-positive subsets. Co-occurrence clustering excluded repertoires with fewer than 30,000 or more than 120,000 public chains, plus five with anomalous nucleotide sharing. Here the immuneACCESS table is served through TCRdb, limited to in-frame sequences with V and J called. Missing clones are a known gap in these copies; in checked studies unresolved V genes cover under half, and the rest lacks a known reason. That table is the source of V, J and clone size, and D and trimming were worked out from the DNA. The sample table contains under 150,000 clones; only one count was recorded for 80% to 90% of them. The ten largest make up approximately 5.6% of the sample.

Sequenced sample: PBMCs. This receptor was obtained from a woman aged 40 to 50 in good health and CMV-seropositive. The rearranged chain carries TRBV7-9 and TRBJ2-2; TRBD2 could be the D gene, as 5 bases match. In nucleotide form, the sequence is TGTTCCAGCAGCTTAGCACCTAGCTCCACCGGGGAGCTGTTTTTT. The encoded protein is CSSSLAPSSTGELFF.